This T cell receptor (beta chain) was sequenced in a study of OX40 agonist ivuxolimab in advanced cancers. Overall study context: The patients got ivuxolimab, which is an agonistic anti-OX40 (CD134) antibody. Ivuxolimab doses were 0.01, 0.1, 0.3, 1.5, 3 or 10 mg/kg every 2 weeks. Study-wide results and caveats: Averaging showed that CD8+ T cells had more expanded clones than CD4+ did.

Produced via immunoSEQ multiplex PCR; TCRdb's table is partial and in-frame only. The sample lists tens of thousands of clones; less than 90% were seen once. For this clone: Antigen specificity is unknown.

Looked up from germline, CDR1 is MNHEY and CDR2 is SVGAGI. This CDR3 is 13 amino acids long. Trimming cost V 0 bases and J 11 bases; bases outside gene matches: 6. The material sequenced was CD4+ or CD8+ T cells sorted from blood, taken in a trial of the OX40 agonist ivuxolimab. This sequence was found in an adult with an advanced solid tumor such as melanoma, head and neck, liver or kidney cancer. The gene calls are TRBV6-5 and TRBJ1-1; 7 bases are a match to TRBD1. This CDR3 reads CASSYSRDSWAFF. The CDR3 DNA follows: TGTGCCAGCAGTTACTCCCGGGACAGTTGGGCTTTCTTT.